This section outlines one TCR beta chain sequence together with its context. Its target is not known. TCRdb reprocessed the RACE reads with MiXCR, giving one entry per CDR3 protein. Of 150,000 to 200,000 distinct CDR3 sequences in the sample, nearly 30% were seen once. Time point here: pre-sensitization, week 0. The treatment is: therapeutic diphenylcyclopropenone sensitization with weekly scalp DPC. Germline CDR1 reads SNHLY; CDR2 reads FYNNEI. The CDR3 covers 16 residues. V lost 7 bases and J lost 2, with 17 bases in between. This record belongs to a study of human T cells and chemical hapten exposure. Study-wide results and caveats: The number of TCRs above 1 in 1000 frequency did not change after DPC sensitization. Among expanded TCRs, significantly more large CDR3 similarity clusters formed than among controls.

The chain links TRBV2 to TRBJ2-2, with a tentative D call TRBD1 (6 bases). The sequencing here drew on whole blood, taken in connection with sensitization to the hapten diphenylcyclopropenone (DPC). The receptor was derived from a woman aged 25 to 39 with alopecia areata. Some clones in this sample may be carry-over from other donors' samples. The CDR3 sequence: CASNLDRIKNTGELFF. CDR3 coding DNA: TGTGCCAGCAACTTGGACAGAATCAAAAACACCGGGGAGCTGTTTTTT.